Shown below are 17 T cell receptor beta chains from a single sample sequenced in a study of beta chain features in type 1 diabetes. Whole-study findings and limits: For Type 1 diabetes patients, all four CD4+ subsets carried TCRB CDR3s that were moderately but significantly shorter.

Reverse transcription of all isolated RNA meant that expressed TCRB transcripts were sequenced. TCRdb keeps only in-frame clones here, not all; method: immunoSEQ multiplex PCR. Here the sample spans hundreds of thousands of clones, roughly 12% being singletons. These TCRs are of unknown antigen specificity. Sequenced input: naive CD4+ T cells from blood. The receptors originated from a man between 18 and 29 years old with type 1 diabetes.

This clone was found a few times. The chain couples TRBV7-2 to TRBJ1-4, with no clear D. Trimming removed 1 base from V and 2 bases from J, with 5 bases in between. This CDR3 spans 14 amino acids. Germline CDR1 SGHTA, CDR2 FQGNSA. The CDR3 DNA follows: TGTGCCAGCAGCTTAGTTGGGACTAATGAAAAACTGTTTTTT. It translates to CASSLVGTNEKLFF.

This clone was seen only a few times. The rearrangement uses TRBV6-5 and TRBJ2-7; possibly TRBD1 for D (6 bases). CDR1 and CDR2 (germline): MNHEY, SVGAGI. The CDR3 covers 13 residues. V was trimmed by 5 bases and J by 3 bases, leaving 11 bases between them. Written as DNA, the CDR3 is TGTGCCAGCAGTACCCCGGACAGCTACGAGCAGTACTTC. Its protein is CASSTPDSYEQYF.

This chain connects TRBV9 to TRBJ1-3; 7 nucleotides line up with TRBD1. V was clipped by 3 bases and J by 0 bases; unmatched bases: 9. This CDR3 has 17 residues. Germline lookup yields CDR1 SGDLS and CDR2 YYNGEE. In nucleotides, the CDR3 is TGTGCCAGCAGCGCCCGGGACAGAATCTACTCTGGAAACACCATATATTTT. The encoded protein is CASSARDRIYSGNTIYF.

The V gene is TRBV28, the J gene TRBJ2-3, with D tentatively TRBD2 (5 bases). This CDR3 has 12 residues. Trimming cost V 5 bases and J 10 bases, with 13 bases left between them. In germline, CDR1 is MDHEN, CDR2 SYDVKM. The CDR3 loop is CASSLPGRAQYF. The CDR3 nucleotides are TGTGCCAGCAGTCTCCCCGGGCGGGCGCAGTATTTT.

The chain is built from TRBV30 and TRBJ2-7; D might be TRBD1 (6 bases). This CDR3 is 15 amino acids long. V was pared by 0 bases and J by 0 bases, with 12 bases between. Germline loops: CDR1 GTSNPN, CDR2 SVGIG (reference sequence). The CDR3 region is CAWSVQGKSSYEQYF. CDR3 DNA sequence: TGTGCCTGGAGTGTGCAGGGGAAGAGCTCCTACGAGCAGTACTTC.

In its sample, this clone was seen a few times. This sample includes further DNA sequences coding for the same CDR3. The rearrangement joins TRBV30 to TRBJ1-4; the D is unclear. This CDR3 has 12 amino acids. The germline V gene has CDR1 GTSNPN and CDR2 SVGIG (reference sequence). V was pared by 1 base and J by 5 bases, with 5 bases between. The CDR3 sequence: CAWSAVNEKLFF. The CDR3 DNA sequence: TGTGCCTGGAGTGCAGTAAATGAAAAACTGTTTTTT.

This clone was found a few times. In DNA, the CDR3 is TGCAGCGGACAGACTAGCGGGGGGACCTACGAGCAGTACTTC. Amino acids: CSGQTSGGTYEQYF. V usage is TRBV29-1 and J usage is TRBJ2-7; 13 bases line up with TRBD2. The CDR3 loop spans 14 amino acids. Germline values: CDR1 SQVTM, CDR2 ANQGSEA. V trimming: 7 bases; J trimming: 2 bases; junction bases outside the gene matches: 5.

The rearrangement joins TRBV28 to TRBJ2-5; perhaps TRBD1 as D (7 bases). The CDR3 runs to 15 residues. In germline, CDR1 is MDHEN, CDR2 SYDVKM. V lost 6 bases and J lost 5, with 19 bases in between. The CDR3 bases are TGTGCCAGCAGGGAACAGGGGCCTGGGAGGGAGACCCAGTACTTC. Translated, it gives CASREQGPGRETQYF.

This clone has only a few counts. The chain is built from TRBV9 and TRBJ2-7; 9 bases agree with TRBD1. Trimming removed 3 bases from V and 3 bases from J; junction bases left unmatched: 1. The CDR3 spans 13 residues. Germline V lookup: CDR1 SGDLS, CDR2 YYNGEE. The CDR3 loop is CASSGTGDYEQYF. CDR3 coding DNA: TGTGCCAGCAGCGGGACAGGGGACTACGAGCAGTACTTC.

This clone was recorded a few times. The chain is built from TRBV11-1 and TRBJ2-1; 11 bases are a match to TRBD2. The length of the CDR3 is 13 residues. The V and J ends lost 3 bases and 12 bases, in that order; junction bases with no gene match: 4. CDR1 is SGHAT and CDR2 is FQDESV in the germline V gene (reference sequence). The CDR3: CASSFASGGPQFF. Written as DNA, the CDR3 is TGTGCCAGCAGCTTTGCTAGCGGGGGGCCGCAGTTCTTC. The full variable domain, with the rest looked up from reference TRBV11-1 and TRBJ2-1, is EAEVAQSPRYKITEKSQAVAFWCDPISGHATLYWYRQILGQGPELLVQFQDESVVDDSQLPKDRFSAERLKGVDSTLKIQPAELGDSAMYLCASSFASGGPQFFGPGTRLTVL.

This clone came up a few times. This chain joins TRBV10-3 and TRBJ2-3; 16 bases are shared with TRBD2. CDR3 length equals 17 residues. The V segment lost 10 bases and the J segment 3 bases; nucleotides outside the gene matches: 10. Germline assignment: CDR1 ENHRY and CDR2 SYGVKD. In DNA, the CDR3 is TGTGCCACCCGCCCGGGACTAGCGGGGGGGCAGACAGATACGCAGTATTTT. Translated, it gives CATRPGLAGGQTDTQYF.

This clone was seen only a few times. The J gene is TRBJ1-1, the V gene TRBV30; D not resolved. Germline V gene lookup returns CDR1 GTSNPN and CDR2 SVGIG (reference sequence). Trimming removed 5 bases at V and 4 bases at J, with 11 bases between. The CDR3 has 12 amino acids. The CDR3, as DNA: TGTGCCTGGGCCCCTTCCTTCACTGAAGCTTTCTTT. Translated, it gives CAWAPSFTEAFF.

The chain is built from TRBV27 and TRBJ1-5; TRBD1 is a possible D gene (5 bases). Trimming removed 5 bases from V and 3 bases from J, with 14 bases in between. The CDR3 runs 15 residues. CDR1 and CDR2 (germline): MNHEY, SMNVEV (reference sequence). This CDR3 reads CASSLSGLNNQPQHF. CDR3 DNA sequence: TGTGCCAGCAGTCTGTCAGGGCTTAACAATCAGCCCCAGCATTTT.

The J gene is TRBJ1-1, the V gene TRBV30, with 7 bases lining up with TRBD1. Looked up from germline, CDR1 is GTSNPN and CDR2 is SVGIG (reference sequence). The CDR3 totals 15 residues. V was pared by 3 bases and J by 1 base, with 8 bases of the junction left unmatched. CDR3 DNA sequence: TGTGCCTGGAGGCCCCGGGACAGAGAGAACACTGAAGCTTTCTTT. It yields the protein CAWRPRDRENTEAFF.

This chain links TRBV7-2 with TRBJ1-1, with D unclear. The V end lost 2 bases, the J end lost 1 base, and 14 bases lay between the germline ends. The CDR3 is made up of 16 amino acids. Germline values: CDR1 SGHTA, CDR2 FQGNSA. In nucleotides, the CDR3 is TGTGCCAGCAGCTTACTCTATCCAGGAGCGAACACTGAAGCTTTCTTT. It yields the protein CASSLLYPGANTEAFF.

The chain combines TRBV9 with TRBJ2-7; D might be TRBD2 (5 bases). V was shortened by 4 bases and J by 7 bases, with 21 bases between the two germline ends. CDR3 size: 15 residues. Germline V lookup: CDR1 SGDLS, CDR2 YYNGEE. The CDR3 here is CASSPRVAPTWEQYF. CDR3 nucleotides: TGTGCCAGCAGCCCGCGGGTGGCCCCCACCTGGGAGCAGTACTTC.

The V call is TRBV2, the J call TRBJ1-2; the D gene is possibly TRBD1 (5 bases). V was cut by 5 bases and J by 6 bases, with 10 bases left in between. The CDR3 sequence is 12 residues long. The germline V gene has CDR1 SNHLY and CDR2 FYNNEI. The CDR3 region is CASSRGTHGYTF. The CDR3 nucleotides read TGTGCCAGCAGTCGGGGGACTCATGGCTACACCTTC.